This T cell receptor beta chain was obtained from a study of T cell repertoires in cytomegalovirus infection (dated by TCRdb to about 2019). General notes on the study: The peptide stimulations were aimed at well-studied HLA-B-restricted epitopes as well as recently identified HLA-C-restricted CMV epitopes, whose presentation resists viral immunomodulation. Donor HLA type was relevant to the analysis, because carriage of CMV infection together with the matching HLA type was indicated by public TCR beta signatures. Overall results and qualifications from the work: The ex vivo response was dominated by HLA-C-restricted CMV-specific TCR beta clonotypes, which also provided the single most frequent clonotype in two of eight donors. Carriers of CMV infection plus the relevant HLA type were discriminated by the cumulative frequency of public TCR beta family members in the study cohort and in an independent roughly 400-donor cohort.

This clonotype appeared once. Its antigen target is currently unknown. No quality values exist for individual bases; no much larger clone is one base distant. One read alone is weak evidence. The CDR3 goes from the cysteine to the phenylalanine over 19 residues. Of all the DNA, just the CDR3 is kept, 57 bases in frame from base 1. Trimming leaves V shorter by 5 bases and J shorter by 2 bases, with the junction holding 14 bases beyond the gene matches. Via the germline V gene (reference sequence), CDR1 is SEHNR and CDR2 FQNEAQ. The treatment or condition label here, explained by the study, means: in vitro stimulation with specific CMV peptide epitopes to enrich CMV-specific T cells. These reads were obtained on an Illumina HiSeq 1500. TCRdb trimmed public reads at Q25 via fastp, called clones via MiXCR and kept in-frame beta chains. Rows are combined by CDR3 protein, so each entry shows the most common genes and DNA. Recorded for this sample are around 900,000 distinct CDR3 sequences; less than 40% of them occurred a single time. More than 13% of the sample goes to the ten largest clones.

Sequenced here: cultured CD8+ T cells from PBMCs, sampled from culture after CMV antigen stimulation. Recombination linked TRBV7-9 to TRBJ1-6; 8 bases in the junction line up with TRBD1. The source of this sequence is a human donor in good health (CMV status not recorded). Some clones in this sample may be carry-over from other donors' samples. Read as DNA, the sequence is TGTGCCAGCAGCACGAGCTTATACTCAGGGGGCGCCTATAATTCACCCCTCCACTTT. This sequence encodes CASSTSLYSGGAYNSPLHF.